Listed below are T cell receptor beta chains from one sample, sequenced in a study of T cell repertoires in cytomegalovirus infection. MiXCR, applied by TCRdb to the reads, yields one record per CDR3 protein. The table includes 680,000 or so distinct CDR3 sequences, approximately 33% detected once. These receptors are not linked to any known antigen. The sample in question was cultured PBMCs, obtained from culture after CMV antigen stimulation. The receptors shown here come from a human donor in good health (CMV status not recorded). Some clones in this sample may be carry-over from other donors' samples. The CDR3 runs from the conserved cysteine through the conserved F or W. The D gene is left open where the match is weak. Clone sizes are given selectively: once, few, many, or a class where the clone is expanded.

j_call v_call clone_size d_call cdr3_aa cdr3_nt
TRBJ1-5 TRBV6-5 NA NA CASSYSEDSNQPQHF TGTGCCAGCAGTTACTCGGAAGATAGCAATCAGCCCCAGCATTTT
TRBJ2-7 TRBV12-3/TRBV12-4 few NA CASGDRPSSYEQYF TGTGCCAGCGGAGACAGGCCGAGCTCCTACGAGCAGTACTTC
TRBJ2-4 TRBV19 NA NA CASSGQGKNIQYF TGTGCCAGTAGTGGGCAGGGAAAAAACATTCAGTACTTC
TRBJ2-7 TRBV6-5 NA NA CASSYPGGRGYEQYF TGTGCCAGCAGTTACCCCGGAGGCCGAGGGTACGAGCAGTACTTC
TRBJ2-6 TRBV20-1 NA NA CSARGRKSESSGANVLTF TGCAGTGCTAGAGGCAGAAAATCAGAGAGCTCTGGGGCCAACGTCCTGACTTTC
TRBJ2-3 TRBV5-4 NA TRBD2 CASSPGLAGPKSTDTQYF TGTGCCAGCAGCCCAGGACTAGCGGGGCCGAAAAGCACAGATACGCAGTATTTT
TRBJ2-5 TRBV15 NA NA CATSRDRGQETQYF TGTGCCACCAGCAGAGATCGGGGGCAAGAGACCCAGTACTTC
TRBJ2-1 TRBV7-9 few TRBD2 CASSTWTSGSSYNEQFF TGTGCCAGCAGCACCTGGACTAGCGGCAGCTCCTACAATGAGCAGTTCTTC
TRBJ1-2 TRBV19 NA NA CASSIWGLGKTPYGYTF TGTGCCAGTAGTATTTGGGGTTTGGGAAAAACCCCCTATGGCTACACCTTC
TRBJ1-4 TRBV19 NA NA CASSTETDEKLFF TGTGCCAGTAGCACAGAGACAGACGAAAAACTGTTTTTT
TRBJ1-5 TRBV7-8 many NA CASSKSRDFSNQPQHF TGTGCCAGCAGCAAAAGTCGCGATTTTAGCAATCAGCCCCAGCATTTT
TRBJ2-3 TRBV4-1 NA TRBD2 CASSPKTSGKSGTQYF TGCGCCAGCAGCCCTAAGACTAGCGGTAAGAGTGGTACGCAGTATTTT
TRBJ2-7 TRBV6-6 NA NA CASTTLRYEQYF TGTGCCAGCACAACCTTACGCTACGAGCAGTACTTC
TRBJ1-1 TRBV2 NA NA CATNSRGDTEAFF TGTGCCACCAATTCTAGGGGGGACACTGAAGCTTTCTTT
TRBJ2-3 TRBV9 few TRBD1 CASSVEGAFHTDTQYF TGTGCCAGCAGCGTAGAGGGGGCATTTCACACAGATACGCAGTATTTT
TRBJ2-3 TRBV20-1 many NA CSARLADTQYF TGCAGTGCGAGACTAGCAGATACGCAGTATTTT
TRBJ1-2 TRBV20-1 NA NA CSASPTSSSNYGYTF TGCAGTGCTAGCCCCACCTCTAGTTCTAACTATGGCTACACCTTC
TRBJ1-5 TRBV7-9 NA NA CASSLGEDRPQHF TGTGCCAGCAGCTTAGGAGAGGATAGGCCCCAGCATTTT
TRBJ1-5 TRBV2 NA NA CASRVEGNQPQHF TGTGCCAGCAGGGTCGAGGGGAATCAGCCCCAGCATTTT
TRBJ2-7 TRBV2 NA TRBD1 CASIPGTGTYEQYF TGTGCCAGCATCCCCGGGACAGGGACGTACGAGCAGTACTTC
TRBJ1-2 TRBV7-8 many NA CASSPRGSNYGYTF TGTGCCAGCAGCCCACGGGGGTCGAACTATGGCTACACCTTC
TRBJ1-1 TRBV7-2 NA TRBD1 CASSRDRMMNTEAFF TGTGCCAGCAGCCGGGACAGGATGATGAACACTGAAGCTTTCTTT
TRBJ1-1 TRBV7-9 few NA CASSLAQGQNTEAFF TGTGCCAGCAGCTTAGCGCAGGGACAGAACACTGAAGCTTTCTTT
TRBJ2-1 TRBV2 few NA CASSEVGSGDEQFF TGTGCCAGCAGTGAGGTCGGGAGCGGCGATGAGCAGTTCTTC
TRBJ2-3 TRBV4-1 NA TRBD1 CASSSRDRGNTDTQYF TGCGCCAGCAGCTCCCGGGACAGGGGAAACACAGATACGCAGTATTTT
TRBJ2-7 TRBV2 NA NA CASSVWYKGGEQYF TGTGCCAGCAGTGTGTGGTACAAGGGGGGCGAGCAGTACTTC
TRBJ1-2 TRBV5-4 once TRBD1 CASRSRQGSYGYTF TGTGCCAGCAGATCACGACAGGGAAGTTATGGCTACACCTTC
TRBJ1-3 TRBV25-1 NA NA CASSPFPGRGSSGNTIYF TGTGCCAGCAGTCCTTTCCCGGGACGGGGGAGCTCTGGAAACACCATATATTTT
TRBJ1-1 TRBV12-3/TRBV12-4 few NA CASMGGINTEAFF TGTGCCAGCATGGGAGGGATTAACACTGAAGCTTTCTTT
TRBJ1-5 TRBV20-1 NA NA CSARTASNQPQHF TGCAGTGCTCGGACGGCTAGCAATCAGCCCCAGCATTTT
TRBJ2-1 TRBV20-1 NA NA CSARDRRRGLDNEQFF TGCAGTGCTAGAGATAGACGCAGGGGATTAGACAATGAGCAGTTCTTC
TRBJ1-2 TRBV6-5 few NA CASSYAGSSYGYTF TGTGCCAGCAGTTACGCAGGGTCCTCCTATGGCTACACCTTC
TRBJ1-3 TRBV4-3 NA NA CASSQDPRDGDWNTIYF TGCGCCAGCAGCCAAGATCCTCGGGACGGGGATTGGAACACCATATATTTT
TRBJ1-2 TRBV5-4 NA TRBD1 CASSLPTQGAEGYTF TGTGCCAGCAGCCTTCCCACGCAGGGGGCGGAGGGCTACACCTTC
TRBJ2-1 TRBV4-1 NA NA CASSLRFLDKSYNEQFF TGCGCCAGCAGCCTAAGGTTCTTGGACAAATCCTACAATGAGCAGTTCTTC
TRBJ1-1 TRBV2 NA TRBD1 CASSRQGPMNTEAFF TGTGCCAGCAGCCGACAGGGGCCAATGAACACTGAAGCTTTCTTT
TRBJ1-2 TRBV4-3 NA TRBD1 CASSQGQGDGYTF TGCGCCAGCAGCCAAGGGCAGGGGGATGGCTACACCTTC
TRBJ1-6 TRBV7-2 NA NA CASSLGVVSMGSPLHF TGTGCCAGCAGCTTAGGAGTTGTGTCGATGGGGTCACCCCTCCACTTT
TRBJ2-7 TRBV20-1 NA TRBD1 CSARDPTGLSYEQYF TGCAGTGCTAGAGATCCGACAGGGTTATCCTACGAGCAGTACTTC
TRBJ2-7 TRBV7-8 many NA CASSKTVYEQYF TGTGCCAGCAGCAAGACAGTGTACGAGCAGTACTTC
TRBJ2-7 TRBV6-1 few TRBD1 CASSSGTASYEQYF TGTGCCAGCAGTTCCGGGACAGCATCCTACGAGCAGTACTTC
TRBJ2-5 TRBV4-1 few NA CASSQDLPSKTQYF TGCGCCAGCAGCCAAGATCTGCCTAGCAAGACCCAGTACTTC
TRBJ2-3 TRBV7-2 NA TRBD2 CASSLARLSGGAGTDTQYF TGTGCCAGCAGCTTAGCCCGACTGAGCGGGGGGGCCGGGACAGATACGCAGTATTTT
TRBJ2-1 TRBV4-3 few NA CASSQGEAGYGSYNEQFF TGCGCCAGCAGCCAAGGAGAGGCAGGTTACGGGTCCTACAATGAGCAGTTCTTC
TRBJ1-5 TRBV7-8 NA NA CASSLRQYQPQHF TGTGCCAGCAGCCTCCGACAGTATCAGCCCCAGCATTTT
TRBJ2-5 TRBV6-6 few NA CASSYSLQETQYF TGTGCCAGCAGTTACTCGCTCCAAGAGACCCAGTACTTC
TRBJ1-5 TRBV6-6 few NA CASSRGDTSNQPQHF TGTGCCAGCAGTAGGGGGGACACCAGCAATCAGCCCCAGCATTTT
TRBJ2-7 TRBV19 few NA CASSNIADPYEQYF TGTGCCAGTTCCAACATAGCGGACCCCTACGAGCAGTACTTC
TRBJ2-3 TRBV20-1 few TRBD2 CSARELAGDPDTQYF TGCAGTGCTAGAGAACTAGCGGGTGACCCAGATACGCAGTATTTT
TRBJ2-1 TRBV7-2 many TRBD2 CASSLVAGAYNEQFF TGTGCCAGCAGCTTAGTAGCGGGGGCGTACAATGAGCAGTTCTTC
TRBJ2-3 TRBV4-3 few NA CASSYLASGTTGDTQYF TGCGCCAGCAGCTACCTCGCCAGCGGGACTACAGGGGATACGCAGTATTTT
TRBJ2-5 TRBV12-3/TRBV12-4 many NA CASSLIRRETQYF TGTGCCAGCAGTTTGATCCGCCGGGAGACCCAGTACTTC
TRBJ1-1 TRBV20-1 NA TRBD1 CSARAGQLNTEAFF TGCAGTGCCCGAGCGGGACAGCTAAACACTGAAGCTTTCTTT
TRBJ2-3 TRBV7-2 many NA CASSSPTEHTDTQYF TGTGCCAGCAGCTCCCCGACAGAGCACACAGATACGCAGTATTTT